This TCR beta chain was sequenced for a study of CD8+ T cells in alopecia areata (dated by TCRdb to 2016 to 2019). A note on the overall study: To study T cell clonal expansion in alopecia areata, the researchers applied high-throughput TCRbeta sequencing to both the C3H/HeJ mouse model and human patients. In humans, TCRbeta sequencing was performed on scalp tissue and on sorted CD4+ and CD8+ peripheral blood T cells from healthy controls and from patients with patchy or totalis/universalis alopecia areata. Clonality in the scalp was compared among normal scalp (n=4), patchy alopecia areata scalp (n=8), and alopecia totalis/universalis scalp (n=8). RNA was extracted with the PAXgene miRNA kit for fixed scalp, the miRNeasy kit for PBMCs, and the RNeasy kit for mouse skin. Amplification of TCRbeta CDR3 regions was done by immunoSEQ multiplex PCR using 35 Vbeta forward primers and 13 Jbeta reverse primers. Overall results and qualifications from the work: Higher clonality and more expanded CD8+ clones were observed in lesional scalp than in normal scalp, particularly in alopecia totalis/universalis, a finding suggestive of antigenic drive. Resident alphabeta T cells in normal human skin are also sequenced, complicating scalp TCR repertoire analysis, unlike mouse skin dominated by gammadelta T cells. Shared TCR sequences between patients were less evident than in mice, which may be partly attributable to HLA diversity in the patient population.

After PBMCs were isolated by density centrifugation and stained for CD3, CD4 and CD8, a FACSAria was used to sort CD4+ and CD8+ T cells. Scalp biopsies and blood samples were provided by unaffected controls. Preparation of the library involved the immunoSEQ multiplex PCR assay. RNA was extracted from all samples and reverse transcribed into cDNA as template for TCR sequencing. SuperScript III was used for first-strand cDNA synthesis, primed with a 2:1 mix of oligo-dT and random hexamers. Amplification bias was assessed with a synthetic immune receptor repertoire, and residual bias was removed computationally. The published analysis was carried out like this. After raw reads were preprocessed to remove errors, the CDR3 was defined following IMGT conventions as running from the conserved cysteine to phenylalanine. Clonality was calculated as 1 minus Shannon entropy normalized by log2 of the number of productive unique TCRs. Whether scalp clones were CD4 or CD8 was inferred by matching scalp TCRbeta sequences against CD4 and CD8 repertoires sorted from blood. The table comes from immuneACCESS by way of TCRdb, which keeps in-frame sequences with V and J called. Part of the clones is missing from these tables; in studies checked, under half for an unresolved V gene and the rest for unknown reasons. V, J and clone size are taken as reported in that table, and D and trimming were inferred from the DNA itself. Within this sample are roughly 150,000 clones, with about two thirds of them counted one time only. Of the sample, just over 35% is held by the ten largest clones.

The germline V gene sets CDR1 to SGHDN and CDR2 to FVKESK. V and J are truncated by 0 bases and 6 bases respectively, leaving an intervening sequence of 9 bases. The CDR3, from cysteine to phenylalanine, totals 13 residues. The read is trimmed to its CDR3 DNA, 39 bases read in frame from base 1. In this sample, this clone turned up a few times. Its cognate antigen has yet to be identified. No base quality information exists; no much larger clone differs at one position. Sequencing was carried out using CD8+ T cells sorted from blood. The receptor was derived from a human donor in good health. The V and J genes are TRBV14 and TRBJ2-7; possibly the D gene is TRBD1, per 7 matching bases. The DNA reads as follows: TGTGCCAGCAGCCAAGATCAGGGGGGCGAGCAGTACTTC. It translates as CASSQDQGGEQYF.